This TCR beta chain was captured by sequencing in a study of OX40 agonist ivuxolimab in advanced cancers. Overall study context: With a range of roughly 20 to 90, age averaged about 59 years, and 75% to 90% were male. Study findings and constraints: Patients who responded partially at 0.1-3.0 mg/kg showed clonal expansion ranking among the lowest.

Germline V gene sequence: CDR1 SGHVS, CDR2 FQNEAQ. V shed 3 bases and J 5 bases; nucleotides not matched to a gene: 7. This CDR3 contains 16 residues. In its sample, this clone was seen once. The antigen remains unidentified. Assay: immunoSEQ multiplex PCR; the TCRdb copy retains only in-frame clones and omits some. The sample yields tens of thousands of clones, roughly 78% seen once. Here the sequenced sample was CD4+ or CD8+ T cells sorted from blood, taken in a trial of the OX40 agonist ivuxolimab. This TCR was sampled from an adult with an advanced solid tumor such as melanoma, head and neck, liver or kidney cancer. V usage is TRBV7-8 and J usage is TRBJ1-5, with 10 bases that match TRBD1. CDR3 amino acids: CASSFDFGTGDQPQHF. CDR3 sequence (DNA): TGTGCCAGCAGCTTCGACTTTGGGACAGGGGATCAGCCCCAGCATTTT. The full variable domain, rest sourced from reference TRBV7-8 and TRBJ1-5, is GAGVSQSPRYKVAKRGQDVALRCDPISGHVSLFWYQQALGQGPEFLTYFQNEAQLDKSGLPSDRFFAERPEGSVSTLKIQRTQQEDSAVYLCASSFDFGTGDQPQHFGDGTRLSIL.